The present TCR beta chain was sequenced within a study of T-cell memory formation after mild COVID-19. TCRdb recomputed calls from the 5' RACE reads with MiXCR, one row per CDR3 protein. The sample includes some 300,000 distinct CDR3 sequences, roughly a fifth of them seen just once. CDR3 length equals 13 residues. The V gene end was trimmed by 6 bases and the J gene end by 2 bases; junction bases not matched to a gene: 4. The germline V gene encodes CDR1 MNHEY and CDR2 SVGEGT. The chain employs TRBV6-2 or TRBV6-3 and TRBJ2-7, with 7 positions matching TRBD1. This TCR was recovered from a young man who had mild COVID-19 (a few samples of this study predate the infection). Cell type and time point are not known. The specimen sequenced was PBMCs or a T cell subset sorted from them (not recorded which). The CDR3 protein is CASSTGTAYEQYF. In DNA, the CDR3 is TGTGCCAGCAGCACGGGGACAGCCTACGAGCAGTACTTC.